Listed below are T cell receptor beta chains from one sample, sequenced in a study of cytomegalovirus exposure and HLA in healthy donors. This table comes from immunoSEQ multiplex PCR, and its TCRdb copy is limited to in-frame clones, with some not included. The table lists about 130,000 clones, more than 75% of them singletons. The sample was PBMCs. These receptors were collected from a woman aged 55-75 years in good health and CMV-seropositive. The CDR3 runs from the conserved cysteine through the conserved F or W. A D gene is named only where the DNA matches it firmly. Size is omitted from some rows. Given values are once, few, many or a class for expanded clones.

clone size	V gene	CDR3 length	J gene	D gene	CDR3 protein	CDR3 DNA
NA	TRBV2	16	TRBJ2-3	TRBD2	CASSATSSGEPDTQYF	TGTGCCAGCAGTGCGACTTCTAGCGGGGAGCCAGATACGCAGTATTTT
few	TRBV7-2	16	TRBJ2-7	TRBD2	CASSQFGTSGSYEQYF	TGTGCCAGCAGCCAATTCGGGACTAGCGGATCCTACGAGCAGTACTTC
NA	TRBV30	14	TRBJ1-4	TRBD1	CAWKGQDTNEKLFF	TGTGCCTGGAAAGGACAGGATACTAATGAAAAACTGTTTTTT
NA	TRBV27	15	TRBJ1-5	TRBD1	CASRPQGGGRGAQHF	TGTGCCAGCAGACCACAAGGGGGCGGCCGCGGGGCCCAGCATTTT
NA	TRBV6-5	14	TRBJ2-5	TRBD1	CASTRDRGQKTQYF	TGTGCCAGCACCCGGGACAGGGGGCAAAAGACCCAGTACTTC
NA	TRBV6-5	16	TRBJ2-7	TRBD1	CASSYERQGANYEQYF	TGTGCCAGCAGTTACGAGAGACAGGGGGCGAACTACGAGCAGTACTTC
NA	TRBV27	17	TRBJ2-1	TRBD1	CASTLFQKSGTDNEQFF	TGTGCCAGCACCCTTTTCCAAAAATCCGGGACAGACAATGAGCAGTTCTTC
NA	TRBV30	15	TRBJ2-1	TRBD1	CAWSTGTGIYNEQFF	TGTGCCTGGAGCACCGGGACAGGGATCTACAATGAGCAGTTCTTC
NA	TRBV11-2	13	TRBJ1-1	NA	CASSFNGNTEAFF	TGTGCCAGCAGCTTTAACGGGAACACTGAAGCTTTCTTT
NA	TRBV7-2	16	TRBJ2-4	NA	CASSPLPRRSKNIQYF	TGTGCCAGCAGCCCCCTCCCGAGGAGGAGCAAAAACATTCAGTACTTC
NA	TRBV7-2	17	TRBJ1-1	NA	CASSPVGETGRNTEAFF	TGTGCCAGCAGCCCAGTCGGGGAGACAGGCAGGAACACTGAAGCTTTCTTT
NA	TRBV29-1	15	TRBJ2-5	TRBD2	CSVTRLAGLEETQYF	TGCAGCGTTACTCGGCTAGCGGGACTCGAAGAGACCCAGTACTTC
NA	TRBV9	20	TRBJ2-1	TRBD2	CASSVGSGTSGKSSYNEQFF	TGTGCCAGCAGCGTAGGTTCCGGGACTAGCGGGAAGAGCTCCTACAATGAGCAGTTCTTC
NA	TRBV7-8	14	TRBJ2-2	NA	CASSLAGNTGELFF	TGTGCCAGCAGCTTGGCGGGGAACACCGGGGAGCTGTTTTTT
few	TRBV11-3	14	TRBJ2-1	TRBD2	CASSLAGGYNEQFF	TGTGCCAGCAGCTTAGCGGGAGGGTACAATGAGCAGTTCTTC
NA	TRBV4-2	15	TRBJ2-7	TRBD2	CASSQAAGEPYEQYF	TGTGCCAGCAGCCAAGCAGCGGGAGAGCCCTACGAGCAGTACTTC
NA	TRBV19	14	TRBJ1-2	TRBD1	CASRIGGQGHGYTF	TGTGCCAGTAGGATAGGGGGACAGGGTCATGGCTACACCTTC
NA	TRBV9	15	TRBJ2-1	TRBD2	CASSTSGNSYNEQFF	TGTGCCAGCAGCACTAGCGGGAACTCCTACAATGAGCAGTTCTTC
once	TRBV4-3	13	TRBJ1-2	NA	CASSQDPGNGYTF	TGCGCCAGCAGCCAAGATCCCGGGAATGGCTACACCTTC
NA	TRBV5-1	14	TRBJ1-5	NA	CASSLFGVDQPQHF	TGCGCCAGCAGCTTGTTCGGGGTTGACCAGCCCCAGCATTTT
NA	TRBV5-1	15	TRBJ1-4	NA	CASSLTANRNEKLFF	TGCGCCAGCAGCTTGACTGCGAACCGTAATGAAAAACTGTTTTTT
NA	TRBV7-3	19	TRBJ2-2	TRBD2	CASSLNPTSGGRNTGELFF	TGTGCCAGCAGCCTGAACCCGACTAGCGGGGGGCGGAACACCGGGGAGCTGTTTTTT
NA	TRBV30	14	TRBJ1-3	NA	CAWRNTISGNTIYF	TGTGCCTGGAGGAACACGATATCTGGAAACACCATATATTTT
NA	TRBV18	14	TRBJ1-1	NA	CASSPRGELSEAFF	TGTGCCAGCTCACCACGGGGGGAACTTAGTGAAGCTTTCTTT
NA	TRBV10-3	13	TRBJ1-2	NA	CAISGVQGDGYTF	TGTGCCATCAGTGGCGTACAGGGCGATGGCTACACCTTC
NA	TRBV18	16	TRBJ2-3	TRBD2	CASSYRTSGSSDTQYF	TGTGCCAGCTCATACCGGACTAGCGGGAGTTCAGATACGCAGTATTTT
NA	TRBV2	12	TRBJ1-1	NA	CASSYRDTEAFF	TGTGCCAGCAGTTACAGGGACACTGAAGCTTTCTTT
NA	TRBV7-9	14	TRBJ2-7	TRBD2	CASRPRGGDSEQYF	TGTGCCAGCAGACCCCGGGGGGGGGATTCCGAGCAGTACTTC